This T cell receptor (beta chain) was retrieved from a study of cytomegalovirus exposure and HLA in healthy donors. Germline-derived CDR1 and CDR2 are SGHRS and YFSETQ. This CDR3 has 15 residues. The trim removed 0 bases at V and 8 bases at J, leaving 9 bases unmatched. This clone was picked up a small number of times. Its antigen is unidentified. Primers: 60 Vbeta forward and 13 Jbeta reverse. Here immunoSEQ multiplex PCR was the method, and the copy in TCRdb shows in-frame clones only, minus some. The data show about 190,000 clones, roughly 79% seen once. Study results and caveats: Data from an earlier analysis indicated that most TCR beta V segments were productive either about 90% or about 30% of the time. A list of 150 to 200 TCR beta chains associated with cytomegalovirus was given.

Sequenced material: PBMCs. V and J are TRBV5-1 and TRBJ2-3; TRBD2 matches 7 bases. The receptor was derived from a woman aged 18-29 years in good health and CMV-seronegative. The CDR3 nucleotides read TGCGCCAGCAGCTTGGACGGCGGGAGTGATGGTACGCAGTATTTT. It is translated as CASSLDGGSDGTQYF.